This TCR beta chain was profiled in a study of identical twins. Points from the study as a whole: Cross-sectional statistical analysis, not tracking of the same donors, underpinned the conclusions.

Germline V lookup: CDR1 MRHNA, CDR2 SNTAGT. J gave up 3 bases and V 0 bases, and 0 bases lay outside the gene matches. CDR3 size: 14 residues. With regard to this clonotype: What it binds is unknown.

TCRdb reprocessed the 5' RACE reads with MiXCR, giving one entry per CDR3 protein. The table lists 500,000 to 700,000 distinct CDR3 sequences, roughly 7.2% of them singletons, with 1.6% in the top ten. This sample also belongs to another study, concerning yellow fever vaccine responses in identical twins.

The sample was PBMCs. This chain joins TRBV6-4 and TRBJ2-3; 7 nucleotides align to TRBD1. The sequence derives from a woman between 18 and 29 years old in good health. CDR3 sequence reads: CASSDSTGTDTQYF. For the CDR3, the DNA is TGTGCCAGCAGTGACTCGACAGGGACAGATACGCAGTATTTT.